The clone carrying this TCR beta chain was picked up many times. MiXCR, run by TCRdb on the 5' RACE reads, gives a single entry per CDR3 protein. There are hundreds of thousands of distinct CDR3 sequences in the sample; around 4% occur only once, and roughly a quarter lies in the top ten. These data are taken from a study of T cells after yellow fever vaccination. The CDR3 runs to 13 residues. CDR1 SQVTM and CDR2 ANQGSEA come from the germline V gene. V lost 7 bases to trimming and J lost 6 bases; unmatched junction nucleotides: 3. The chain carries TRBV29-1 and TRBJ2-2; 12 bases are shared with TRBD2. The specimen comprised PBMCs, sampled on the day of the yellow fever booster vaccination. The TCR originated in a man between 18 and 29 years old who received the YFV17D yellow fever vaccine. The CDR3, as DNA: TGCAGCGCTAGCGGGGGGGCACCCGGGGAGCTGTTTTTT. This encodes CSASGGAPGELFF.